The following is a TCR beta chain sequence with its context. Its target is not known. The junction and the germline gene differ at one end; a read error may be behind it. Confetti depigmentation, marking active vitiligo, was absent in these patients. Patients who had received treatment within the previous three months were excluded. Germline CDR1 MDHEN, CDR2 SYDVKM. The CDR3 loop spans 13 amino acids. The data originate from a study of resident and recirculating memory T cells in vitiligo. Findings and limits, study-wide: No single dominant TCR clone appeared; lesion clonality varied.

The protocol was immunoSEQ multiplex PCR, while the TCRdb copy is restricted to in-frame clones and leaves out a portion. The data contain 55,000 to 75,000 clones, approximately 90% of them singletons. This chain uses TRBV28 with TRBJ1-2, with D possibly TRBD1 on 6 matching bases. This TCR derives from a male donor with vitiligo. Sequencing used blood. CDR3 bases: TGTGCCAGCAGTTTTCGACAGGTCTATCGCTACACCTTC. This codes for CASSFRQVYRYTF.